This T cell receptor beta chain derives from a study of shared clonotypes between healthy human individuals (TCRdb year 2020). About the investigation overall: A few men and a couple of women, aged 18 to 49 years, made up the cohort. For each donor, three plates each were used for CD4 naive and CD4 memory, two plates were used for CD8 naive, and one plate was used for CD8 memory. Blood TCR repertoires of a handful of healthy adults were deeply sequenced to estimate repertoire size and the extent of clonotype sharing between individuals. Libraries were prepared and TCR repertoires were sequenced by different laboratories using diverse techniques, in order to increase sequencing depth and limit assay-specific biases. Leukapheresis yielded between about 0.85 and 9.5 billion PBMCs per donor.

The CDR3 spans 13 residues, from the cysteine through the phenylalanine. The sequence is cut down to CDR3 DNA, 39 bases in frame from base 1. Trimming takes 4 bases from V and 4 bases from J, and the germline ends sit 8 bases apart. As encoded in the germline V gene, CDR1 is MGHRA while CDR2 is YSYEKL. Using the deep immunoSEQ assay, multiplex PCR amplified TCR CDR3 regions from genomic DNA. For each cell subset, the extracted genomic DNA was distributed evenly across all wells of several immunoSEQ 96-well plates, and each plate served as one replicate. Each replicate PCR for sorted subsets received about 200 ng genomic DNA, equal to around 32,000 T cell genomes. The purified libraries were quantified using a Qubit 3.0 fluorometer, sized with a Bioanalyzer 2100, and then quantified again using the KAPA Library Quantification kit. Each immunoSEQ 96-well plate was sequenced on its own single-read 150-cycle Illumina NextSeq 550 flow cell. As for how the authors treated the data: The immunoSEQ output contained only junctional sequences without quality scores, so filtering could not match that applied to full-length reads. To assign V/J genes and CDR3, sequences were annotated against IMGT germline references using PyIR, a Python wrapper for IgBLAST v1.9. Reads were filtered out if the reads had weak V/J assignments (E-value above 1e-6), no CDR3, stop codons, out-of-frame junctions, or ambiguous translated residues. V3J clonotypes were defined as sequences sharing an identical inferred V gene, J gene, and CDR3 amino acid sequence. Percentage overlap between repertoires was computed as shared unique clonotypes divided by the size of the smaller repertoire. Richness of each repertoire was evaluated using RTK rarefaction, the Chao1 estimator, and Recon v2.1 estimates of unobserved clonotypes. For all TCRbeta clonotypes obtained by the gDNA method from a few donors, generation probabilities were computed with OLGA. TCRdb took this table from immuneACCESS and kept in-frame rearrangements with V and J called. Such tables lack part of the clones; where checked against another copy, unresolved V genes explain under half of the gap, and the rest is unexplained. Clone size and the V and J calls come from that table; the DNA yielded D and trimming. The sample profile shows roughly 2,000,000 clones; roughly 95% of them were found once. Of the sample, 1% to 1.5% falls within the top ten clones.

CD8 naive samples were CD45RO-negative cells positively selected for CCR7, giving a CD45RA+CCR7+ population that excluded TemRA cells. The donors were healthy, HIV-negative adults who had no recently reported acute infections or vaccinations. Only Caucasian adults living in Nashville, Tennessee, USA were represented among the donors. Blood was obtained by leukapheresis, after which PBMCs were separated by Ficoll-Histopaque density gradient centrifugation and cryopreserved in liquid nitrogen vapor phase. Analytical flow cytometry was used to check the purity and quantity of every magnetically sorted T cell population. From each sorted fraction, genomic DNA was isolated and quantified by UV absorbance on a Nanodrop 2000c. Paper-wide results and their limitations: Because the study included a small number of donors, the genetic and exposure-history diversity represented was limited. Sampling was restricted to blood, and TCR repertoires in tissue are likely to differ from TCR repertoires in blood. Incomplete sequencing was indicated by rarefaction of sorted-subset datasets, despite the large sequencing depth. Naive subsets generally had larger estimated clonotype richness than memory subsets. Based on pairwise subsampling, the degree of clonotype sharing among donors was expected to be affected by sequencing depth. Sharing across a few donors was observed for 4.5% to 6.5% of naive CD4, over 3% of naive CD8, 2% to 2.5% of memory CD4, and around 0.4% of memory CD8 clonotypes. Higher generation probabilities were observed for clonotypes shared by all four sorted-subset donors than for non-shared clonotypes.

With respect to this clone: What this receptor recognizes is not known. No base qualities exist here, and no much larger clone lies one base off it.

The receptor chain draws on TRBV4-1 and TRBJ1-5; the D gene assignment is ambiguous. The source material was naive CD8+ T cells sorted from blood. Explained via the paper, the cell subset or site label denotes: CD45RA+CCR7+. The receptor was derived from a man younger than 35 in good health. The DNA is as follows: TGCGCCAGCAGCCCTTCGCTTAATCAGCCCCAGCATTTT. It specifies CASSPSLNQPQHF.